This TCR beta chain is drawn from a study of molecular identifiers for immune sequencing clone quantification. Methods described previously were used for bulk TCR libraries, and listed TCR primers were applied. TCRdb fed the PCR reads into MiXCR, producing one record per CDR3 protein. The sample has some 100,000 distinct CDR3 sequences; approximately 40% are singletons. The CDR3 extends over 12 amino acids. V lost 6 bases and J lost 5, with 10 bases in between. Per the germline V gene, CDR1 is DFQATT and CDR2 is SNEGSKA (reference sequence). This clonotype was recorded many times. The rearrangement joins TRBV20-1 to TRBJ2-2, with D hard to call. Input material: naive CD8+ T cells from blood, with Jurkat cell RNA spiked in. Stated subset: FACS-sorted CD8+CD4-CCR7+CD45RA+ naive T cells. The sequence came from a human donor in good health. Some libraries in this study had Jurkat cell RNA spiked in. Written as DNA, the CDR3 is TGCAGTGCCCGAGTTACGACCGGGGAGCTGTTTTTT. It codes for CSARVTTGELFF.